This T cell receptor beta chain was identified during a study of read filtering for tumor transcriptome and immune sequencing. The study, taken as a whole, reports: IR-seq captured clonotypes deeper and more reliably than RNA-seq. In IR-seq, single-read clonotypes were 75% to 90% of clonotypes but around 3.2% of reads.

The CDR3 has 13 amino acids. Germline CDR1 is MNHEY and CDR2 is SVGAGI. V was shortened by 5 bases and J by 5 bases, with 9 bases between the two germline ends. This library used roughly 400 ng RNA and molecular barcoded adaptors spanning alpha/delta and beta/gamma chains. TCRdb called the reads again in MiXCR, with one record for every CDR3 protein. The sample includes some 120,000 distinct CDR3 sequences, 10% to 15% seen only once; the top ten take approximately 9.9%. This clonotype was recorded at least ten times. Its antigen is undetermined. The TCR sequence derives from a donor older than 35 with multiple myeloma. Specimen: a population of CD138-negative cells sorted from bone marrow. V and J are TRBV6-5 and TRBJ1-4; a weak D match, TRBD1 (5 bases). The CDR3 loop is CASSLRTNEKLFF. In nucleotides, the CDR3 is TGTGCCAGCAGTCTACGGACAAATGAAAAACTGTTTTTT.